A single sample is the source of the 14 T cell receptor beta chains below, sequenced in a study of beta chain features in type 1 diabetes. Since all of the isolated RNA was reverse transcribed, expressed TCRB transcripts were what got sequenced. Data came from immunoSEQ multiplex PCR; TCRdb stores just in-frame clones and leaves some out. The table lists roughly 450,000 clones, approximately 10% of them singletons, with over 0.035% in the top ten. The sequenced sample consisted of naive CD4+ T cells from blood. The receptors originated from a woman aged 18 to 35 in good health.

The rearrangement joins TRBV7-8 to TRBJ2-3; TRBD2 matches at 7 bases. This CDR3 is 15 amino acids long. Germline V gene lookup returns CDR1 SGHVS and CDR2 FQNEAQ. V dropped 5 bases and J dropped 0; count of bases not matched to a gene: 5. The CDR3, as DNA: TGTGCCAGCAGCCCGCGGGGGTTTAGCACAGATACGCAGTATTTT. This translates into CASSPRGFSTDTQYF.

The V gene is TRBV5-4, the J gene TRBJ2-2; 11 bases agree with TRBD2. The CDR3 loop spans 16 amino acids. The germline CDR1 and CDR2 sequences are SGHNT and YYREEE (reference sequence). V trimming: 4 bases; J trimming: 4 bases; junction bases outside the gene matches: 6. Here the CDR3 DNA reads TGTGCCAGCAGCCCCGGGACTAGCGGATCCACCGGGGAGCTGTTTTTT. Residues: CASSPGTSGSTGELFF.

A remark on this clone: Other DNA sequences in this sample translate to the same CDR3. This sequence joins TRBV9 and TRBJ2-3; 7 bases are shared with TRBD1. The CDR3 spans 15 residues. The germline gives CDR1 SGDLS, CDR2 YYNGEE. Losses at the gene ends were 0 bases for V and 1 base for J; bases not matched to a gene: 2. In DNA, the CDR3 is TGTGCCAGCAGCGTAGGGACAGGAGGCACAGATACGCAGTATTTT. Protein sequence: CASSVGTGGTDTQYF. Using reference TRBV9 and TRBJ2-3 for the parts outside the CDR3, the full variable domain is DSGVTQTPKHLITATGQRVTLRCSPRSGDLSVYWYQQSLDQGLQFLIQYYNGEERAKGNILERFSAQQFPDLHSELNLSSLELGDSALYFCASSVGTGGTDTQYFGPGTRLTVL.

This clone has just a few counts. The J gene is TRBJ2-5, the V gene TRBV5-1; D gene ambiguous. The germline gives CDR1 SGHRS, CDR2 YFSETQ. V dropped 0 bases and J dropped 1 base, with 10 bases sitting between them. The CDR3 spans 15 residues. CDR3 nucleotide sequence: TGCGCCAGCAGCTTGGAGGGCCTACCCCAAGAGACCCAGTACTTC. Translation: CASSLEGLPQETQYF.

This clone has more than one count but fewer than ten. In DNA, the CDR3 is TGTGCCACCAGCAGAGATCCCCCGGGACAAACGCGACTGGCTACGCAGTATTTT. Its protein is CATSRDPPGQTRLATQYF. The V and J genes are TRBV15 and TRBJ2-3; D might be TRBD1 (6 bases). Germline CDR1 is LNHNV and CDR2 is YYDKDF (reference sequence). The CDR3 totals 18 residues. V lost 0 bases and J 8 bases, leaving 24 bases between the germline ends.

The chain has TRBV11-1 and TRBJ2-3; weak D call: TRBD1 (6 bases). Trimming shortened V by 5 bases and J by 6 bases, and 18 bases separated the two germline ends. The CDR3 length is 15 residues. Germline CDR1 is SGHAT and CDR2 is FQDESV (reference sequence). The CDR3 coding sequence is TGTGCCAGCAGCCTCCTGCAACAGGGCCGGGATACGCAGTATTTT. This encodes CASSLLQQGRDTQYF.

The V gene is TRBV18, the J gene TRBJ2-7, with TRBD2 identical over 8 bases. Germline lookup yields CDR1 KGHSH and CDR2 LQKENI. This CDR3 comprises 15 residues. J lost 3 bases, V lost 6 bases, and 10 bases had no gene match. The CDR3 sequence is CASSPTTGTSYEQYF. CDR3 in DNA: TGTGCCAGCTCCCCTACAACCGGGACTAGCTACGAGCAGTACTTC.

This clone was seen ten or more times. The chain is built from TRBV7-2 and TRBJ2-3; 9 bases match TRBD2. Trimming removed 5 bases from V and 10 bases from J; junction bases left unmatched: 4. The germline gives CDR1 SGHTA, CDR2 FQGNSA. The CDR3 sequence is 12 residues long. The DNA of the CDR3 is TGTGCCAGCAGCCCGGGACTAGCTTCGCAGTATTTT. The encoded protein is CASSPGLASQYF.

This chain joins TRBV30 and TRBJ2-3, with TRBD2 identical over 7 bases. CDR1 is GTSNPN and CDR2 is SVGIG in the germline V gene (reference sequence). Trimming cost V 4 bases and J 6 bases; bases outside gene matches: 10. The CDR3 is 14 residues long. The CDR3 DNA reads as TGTGCCTGGACGGGGGGTGGTATTAGGGATACGCAGTATTTT. As protein: CAWTGGGIRDTQYF.

This clone was detected only a few times. The chain recombines TRBV7-2 with TRBJ2-5, with 11 bases lining up with TRBD1. Germline V gives CDR1 SGHTA, CDR2 FQGNSA. The CDR3 runs to 14 residues. The J segment lost 4 bases and the V segment lost 8 bases, leaving 6 bases of the junction unmatched. CDR3 loop: CASGRTGGLETQYF. DNA of the CDR3: TGTGCCAGCGGAAGGACAGGGGGCTTAGAGACCCAGTACTTC.

The genes are TRBV7-2 and TRBJ2-7; D possibly uses TRBD1 or TRBD2 (5 bases each). V gave up 1 base and J gave up 9 bases, with 19 bases separating them. The CDR3 is 15 residues long. Looked up from germline, CDR1 is SGHTA and CDR2 is FQGNSA. The CDR3 sequence is CASSLDGTPGVAQYF. The CDR3 DNA sequence: TGTGCCAGCAGCTTAGATGGGACGCCGGGCGTAGCGCAGTACTTC.

Only a few counts were recorded for this clone. The chain combines TRBV30 with TRBJ2-7; D assignment may be TRBD1 or TRBD2 (5 bases each). CDR1 is GTSNPN and CDR2 is SVGIG in the germline V gene (reference sequence). The germline V and J ends were trimmed by 4 bases and 3 bases, with 13 bases remaining between them. CDR3 size: 13 residues. This chain's CDR3 is CAWNPEGYYEQYF. The CDR3 DNA reads TGTGCCTGGAACCCCGAGGGGTACTACGAGCAGTACTTC.

The sample holds a few counts of this clone. The chain uses TRBV28 and TRBJ1-3; D is uncertain. Trimming removed 7 bases at V and 4 bases at J, with 5 bases between. This CDR3 region has 11 residues. Germline assignment: CDR1 MDHEN and CDR2 SYDVKM. The CDR3 DNA follows: TGTGCCAGCAACAGAGGAAACACCATATATTTT. Its translation is CASNRGNTIYF.

This clone showed up just a few times. The V gene is TRBV7-2, the J gene TRBJ2-5, with D possibly TRBD2 on 6 matching bases. CDR1 is SGHTA and CDR2 is FQGNSA in the germline V gene. The CDR3 is made up of 13 amino acids. Trimming removed 6 bases at V and 3 bases at J, with 11 bases between. This chain's CDR3 is CASRGLGEETQYF. The CDR3, as DNA: TGTGCCAGCAGGGGACTGGGGGAAGAGACCCAGTACTTC.